This T cell receptor (beta chain) is drawn from a study of blood T cells in healthy people across ages. Findings and limits, study-wide: Estimated diversity that came from one million T cells was considered an underestimate. Among T cells, TCR beta diversity per million cells dropped roughly linearly as age rose.

Primers used in a second PCR of about 7 to 12 cycles were a sample-barcoded 5' primer and a J-beta primer mix. The template-switch adaptor, which had 12 random nucleotides, put a tag on each cDNA molecule. TCRdb ran MiXCR on the 5' RACE reads and lists one entry per CDR3 protein. Among 1.5 million to 2 million distinct CDR3 sequences, roughly 43% were seen once, and the ten largest hold about 21%. V dropped 6 bases and J dropped 3 bases, with 14 bases sitting between them. The CDR3 loop spans 13 amino acids. Germline V gene data show CDR1 as SQVTM and CDR2 as ANQGSEA. About this clonotype itself: Its antigen is undetermined.

This sequence joins TRBV29-1 and TRBJ1-1, with D uncertain. This TCR was recovered from a human donor in good health. Sequencing was done on a sample of blood. The CDR3 region is CSVGVDSYTEAFF. Here the CDR3 DNA reads TGCAGCGTCGGGGTGGACTCATACACTGAAGCTTTCTTT.